Below, 27 T cell receptor beta chains from the same sample are listed, as sequenced in a study of T cell responses to AZD1222 COVID-19 vaccine. Some clones are missing from TCRdb's copy, which holds only in-frame ones; the method was immunoSEQ multiplex PCR. Among fewer than 150,000 clones listed, roughly 84% were seen once. The sequenced sample was peripheral blood, obtained on day 0 of AZD1222 vaccination. The receptor set was obtained from an adult in good health.

This chain uses TRBV30 with TRBJ1-2; TRBD1 is a possible D gene (6 bases). Germline loops: CDR1 GTSNPN, CDR2 SVGIG (reference sequence). The CDR3 spans 13 residues. V lost 0 bases and J 8 bases, leaving 13 bases between the germline ends. This CDR3 is CAWSVLRGKGYTF. DNA for the CDR3: TGTGCCTGGAGTGTACTCAGGGGCAAAGGCTACACCTTC. Complete variable domain (other parts from reference TRBV30 and TRBJ1-2): SQTIHQWPATLVQPVGSPLSLECTVEGTSNPNLYWYRQAAGRGLQLLFYSVGIGQISSEVPQNLSASRPQDRQFILSSKKLLLSDSGFYLCAWSVLRGKGYTFGSGTRLTVV.

This sequence joins TRBV6-5 and TRBJ1-1; a possible D gene is TRBD1 (6 bases). V lost 2 bases and J 8 bases, leaving 18 bases between the germline ends. The CDR3 is 15 residues long. Germline V gene data show CDR1 as MNHEY and CDR2 as SVGAGI. CDR3 in amino acids: CASSYRPQGFSEAFF. CDR3 bases: TGTGCCAGCAGTTACCGACCCCAGGGGTTTTCCGAAGCTTTCTTT.

The genes are TRBV7-9 and TRBJ2-1; D possibly matches TRBD1 or TRBD2 (6 bases each). This CDR3 is built from 13 residues. V shed 6 bases and J shed 6 bases, with 12 bases lying between them. Germline V gives CDR1 SEHNR, CDR2 FQNEAQ (reference sequence). In nucleotides, the CDR3 is TGTGCCAGCAGTGGGGGGCTAGCCAATGAGCAGTTCTTC. Translation gives CASSGGLANEQFF.

The chain carries TRBV6-5 and TRBJ2-7; TRBD1 agrees at 8 bases. The CDR3 sequence is 13 residues long. In germline, CDR1 is MNHEY, CDR2 SVGAGI. The junction had 2 bases not matched to a gene; V was cut back by 5 bases and J by 2 bases. CDR3 loop: CASSRGQAYEQYF. As DNA, the CDR3 is TGTGCCAGCAGTCGGGGACAGGCCTACGAGCAGTACTTC.

This rearrangement joins TRBV6-5 to TRBJ2-7; D might be TRBD1 (6 bases). V lost 8 bases, J lost 0 bases, and 8 bases lay in between. CDR1 is MNHEY, CDR2 SVGAGI, per germline. CDR3 length: 12 amino acids. In nucleotides, the CDR3 is TGTGCCAGCGGACAGAACTCCTACGAGCAGTACTTC. The encoded protein is CASGQNSYEQYF.

This chain uses TRBV24-1 with TRBJ2-5; 10 bases are a match to TRBD1. V was clipped by 2 bases and J by 5 bases; unmatched bases: 13. From germline, CDR1 is KGHDR and CDR2 SFDVKD. The CDR3 totals 18 residues. The CDR3 loop reads CATSDSLPRDRGVETQYF. CDR3 sequence (DNA): TGTGCCACCAGTGATTCGCTCCCCCGGGACAGGGGTGTGGAGACCCAGTACTTC.

This clone was detected once. This rearrangement joins TRBV11-3 to TRBJ2-1, with 9 bases matching TRBD1. Germline CDR1 and CDR2: SGHNT and YENEEA. This CDR3 region has 16 residues. The junction had 11 bases not matched to a gene; V was cut back by 5 bases and J by 6 bases. DNA for the CDR3: TGTGCCAGCAGCCTTCGAACAGGGGGCCCCTCCAATGAGCAGTTCTTC. Protein sequence: CASSLRTGGPSNEQFF.

V gene TRBV11-1 combines with J gene TRBJ1-6; D may be TRBD1 (5 bases). The germline gives CDR1 SGHAT, CDR2 FQDESV (reference sequence). V was shortened by 7 bases and J by 5 bases, with 12 bases between the two germline ends. This CDR3 spans 14 amino acids. The CDR3 spells CASTRQRDNSPLHF. CDR3 bases: TGTGCCAGCACCCGACAGCGGGATAATTCACCCCTCCACTTT.

The chain has TRBV30 and TRBJ1-2; D may be TRBD1 (6 bases). V was clipped by 2 bases and J by 7 bases, with 17 bases between them. The germline CDR1 and CDR2 sequences are GTSNPN and SVGIG (reference sequence). CDR3 length: 14 residues. The CDR3 region has the DNA TGTGCCTGGAGTCCCCTATCTGGGGGCTCTGGCTACACCTTC. Translating it yields CAWSPLSGGSGYTF.

The chain links TRBV2 to TRBJ1-4; tentative D call: TRBD1 (5 bases). Germline CDR1 reads SNHLY; CDR2 reads FYNNEI. This CDR3 is 16 amino acids long. Trimming stripped 7 bases from V and 3 bases from J, with 18 bases between. CDR3 nucleotide sequence: TGTGCCAGCACCGCCCTGGGGCCTGGTCCTAATGAAAAACTGTTTTTT. Protein product: CASTALGPGPNEKLFF.

This chain joins TRBV10-3 and TRBJ1-2; perhaps TRBD1 as D (6 bases). The ends were cut back, 6 bases at V and 0 bases at J, with 17 bases in the middle. The CDR3 sequence is 16 residues long. Per germline, CDR1 ENHRY and CDR2 SYGVKD. CDR3 nucleotides: TGTGCCATCAGCAGGACAGACTATACATCTAACTATGGCTACACCTTC. The encoded protein is CAISRTDYTSNYGYTF.

This chain uses TRBV23-1 with TRBJ1-5; 7 bases are a match to TRBD1. TRBV23-1 is noted as an ORF with a role that remains uncertain. The CDR3 loop spans 16 amino acids. V shed 5 bases, J shed 2 bases, and the junction held 9 bases outside the gene matches. CDR3 DNA sequence: TGCGCCAGCAGTGGGGGACAGCTAAGGGGCAATCAGCCCCAGCATTTT. Protein: CASSGGQLRGNQPQHF.

V and J are TRBV11-1 and TRBJ1-2, with D unresolved. Germline-derived CDR1 and CDR2 are SGHAT and FQDESV (reference sequence). This CDR3 is 14 amino acids long. Trimming pared 0 bases from V and 8 bases from J, leaving 13 bases between. CDR3 nucleotides: TGTGCCAGCAGCTTAGCGGAGACAATGGGCGGCTACACCTTC. Translating gives CASSLAETMGGYTF.

The chain carries TRBV5-3 and TRBJ2-2, with no clear D. TRBV5-3 belongs to the ORF category, with a function that is uncertain. The CDR3 has 18 residues. V was cut by 2 bases and J by 0 bases, with 17 bases left in between. The CDR3 DNA is TGTGCCAGAAGCTTTAACGGTTTAAATCGGGCGAACACCGGGGAGCTGTTTTTT. Its protein product is CARSFNGLNRANTGELFF.

The rearrangement uses TRBV10-2 and TRBJ1-6; a weak D match, TRBD1 (5 bases). This CDR3 spans 21 amino acids. Per germline, CDR1 WSHSY and CDR2 SAAADI. Trimming stripped 3 bases from V and 0 bases from J, with 24 bases between. CDR3 protein: CASSERLGLRQESSYNSPLHF. The CDR3 DNA reads as TGCGCCAGCAGTGAACGATTGGGGCTCCGGCAAGAGAGCTCCTATAATTCACCCCTCCACTTT.

The chain recombines TRBV10-2 with TRBJ1-2; 9 bases are shared with TRBD1. Unmatched junction bases numbered 7, after V lost 6 bases and J lost 8 bases. The CDR3 loop spans 13 amino acids. The germline CDR1 and CDR2 sequences are WSHSY and SAAADI. CDR3 DNA: TGCGCCAGCAGGACGGGACAGGGAGGGGGCTACACCTTC. This codes for CASRTGQGGGYTF.

The gene calls are TRBV28 and TRBJ1-1, with D tentatively TRBD1 (5 bases). Per the germline V gene, CDR1 is MDHEN and CDR2 is SYDVKM. CDR3 size: 15 residues. Trimming took 10 bases from V and 1 from J, leaving 19 bases between them. This CDR3 reads CATYSNLGPNTEAFF. The CDR3 DNA sequence: TGTGCCACCTATAGTAATCTGGGGCCGAACACTGAAGCTTTCTTT. Based on the CDR3 plus reference TRBV28 and TRBJ1-1, the full variable domain is DVKVTQSSRYLVKRTGEKVFLECVQDMDHENMFWYRQDPGLGLRLIYFSYDVKMKEKGDIPEGYSVSREKKERFSLILESASTNQTSMYLCATYSNLGPNTEAFFGQGTRLTVV.

This clone was recorded only once. The genes are TRBV4-1 and TRBJ2-7, with TRBD1 as a possible D gene (6 bases). Between the trimmed V and J ends, which lost 0 bases and 0 bases, there was a span of 12 bases. The CDR3 is 16 amino acids. The germline gives CDR1 MGHRA, CDR2 YSYEKL. CDR3 loop: CASSQDPGTSSYEQYF. Written as DNA, the CDR3 is TGCGCCAGCAGCCAAGATCCCGGGACAAGCTCCTACGAGCAGTACTTC.

The V gene is TRBV18, the J gene TRBJ2-4; D is uncertain. CDR1 and CDR2 (germline): KGHSH, LQKENI. Trimming cost V 1 base and J 3 bases, with 4 bases left between them. This CDR3 region has 13 residues. CDR3 loop: CASSPLGKNIQYF. As DNA, the CDR3 is TGTGCCAGCTCACCACTGGGCAAAAACATTCAGTACTTC.

V gene TRBV2 combines with J gene TRBJ1-1; possibly TRBD1 for D (6 bases). Trimming took 6 bases from V and 5 from J, leaving 13 bases between them. The CDR3 is made up of 13 amino acids. The germline V gene encodes CDR1 SNHLY and CDR2 FYNNEI. CDR3 nucleotides: TGTGCCAGCAGGGACACAGGGAGAACTGAAGCTTTCTTT. Protein product: CASRDTGRTEAFF.

This sequence joins TRBV5-4 and TRBJ1-2; 8 bases are shared with TRBD1. The CDR3 consists of 16 residues. V lost 0 bases and J lost 2; bases outside the gene matches: 6. The germline V gene has CDR1 SGHNT and CDR2 YYREEE (reference sequence). CDR3 sequence reads: CASSLAWDRLNYGYTF. As DNA, the CDR3 is TGTGCCAGCAGCTTGGCCTGGGACAGGTTGAACTATGGCTACACCTTC.

In this sample, this clone turned up once. V and J are TRBV9 and TRBJ2-2; D call uncertain. V lost 0 bases and J 4 bases, leaving 16 bases between the germline ends. The CDR3 has 17 amino acids. Germline V lookup: CDR1 SGDLS, CDR2 YYNGEE. This chain's CDR3 is CASSVEGRPTLTGELFF. The DNA for the CDR3 is TGTGCCAGCAGCGTAGAAGGGCGACCTACCCTCACCGGGGAGCTGTTTTTT.

This clone was observed a handful of times. DNA for the CDR3: TGTGCCAGCAAGGAGGGGGGTGTTAATCAGCCCCAGCATTTT. Encoded protein: CASKEGGVNQPQHF. The J gene is TRBJ1-5, the V gene TRBV2; tentatively, D is TRBD1 (6 bases). Germline values: CDR1 SNHLY, CDR2 FYNNEI. Deletions cut 7 bases from V and 4 bases from J, with 14 bases between. CDR3 length equals 14 residues.

This rearrangement joins TRBV6-4 to TRBJ1-1; maybe TRBD1 (5 bases). Trimming removed 6 bases at V and 1 base at J, with 15 bases between. CDR3 length: 15 residues. CDR1 is MRHNA, CDR2 SNTAGT, per germline. The CDR3 nucleotides are TGTGCCAGCAGGGGCGACTCACAGGAGAACACTGAAGCTTTCTTT. Translated: CASRGDSQENTEAFF.

V is TRBV28 and J is TRBJ2-2; tentative D call: TRBD1 (6 bases). The CDR3 is 15 amino acids. CDR1 MDHEN and CDR2 SYDVKM come from the germline V gene. Trimming took off 4 bases at V and 9 bases at J, with 18 bases between the two ends. CDR3 sequence reads: CASSSTGLGPRELFF. CDR3 coding DNA: TGTGCCAGCAGTTCCACAGGGTTAGGGCCCCGGGAGCTGTTTTTT.

As regards this clone: At one boundary the junction diverges from the germline segment, which might be a read error. V is TRBV5-1 and J is TRBJ1-6; 9 bases agree with TRBD1. This CDR3 comprises 15 residues. Germline V lookup: CDR1 SGHRS, CDR2 YFSETQ. CDR3 in amino acids: CASSDGTGYTSPLHF. Here the CDR3 DNA reads TGCGCCAGCAGCGACGGGACAGGGTATACTTCACCCCTCCACTTT.

The rearrangement uses TRBV3-1 (or the pseudogene TRBV3-2) and TRBJ2-7, with 7 bases aligning to TRBD1. The germline V gene has CDR1 LGHDT and CDR2 YNNKEL (reference sequence). The V gene end was trimmed by 3 bases and the J gene end by 1 base; junction bases not matched to a gene: 18. CDR3 length: 19 amino acids. The chain's CDR3 is CASSQVPVLQGLGSYEQYF. The CDR3 DNA follows: TGTGCCAGCAGCCAGGTTCCCGTACTACAGGGGTTAGGGTCCTACGAGCAGTACTTC.